Shown below are 7 T cell receptor beta chains from a single sample sequenced in a study of shared clonotypes between healthy human individuals. Clones were read by immunoSEQ multiplex PCR, and TCRdb kept only the in-frame ones, dropping some. Found here are about 1.1 million clones, approximately 75% of them singletons; the top ten hold 0.89%. The sample comprised memory CD4+ T cells from PBMCs. Subset reported: CD45RA-negative fraction. These receptors all stem from a man aged 18 to 29 in good health. Some clones in this sample may be carry-over from other donors' samples.

The chain links TRBV18 to TRBJ2-7, with 7 bases fitting TRBD1. The germline gives CDR1 KGHSH, CDR2 LQKENI. With 3 bases clipped from V and 4 bases from J, the junction kept 9 bases outside the gene matches. The CDR3 consists of 15 residues. This CDR3 reads CASSPTGKGSYEQYF. In DNA form, the CDR3 reads TGTGCCAGCTCACCGACAGGGAAAGGTTCTTACGAGCAGTACTTC.

This clone was seen a few times. The chain recombines TRBV7-3 with TRBJ1-5; D is possibly TRBD1 (6 bases). The CDR3 is 13 residues long. The germline V gene encodes CDR1 SGHTA and CDR2 FQGTGA. Trimming cost V 4 bases and J 4 bases, with 8 bases left between them. CDR3 loop: CASSSGQNQPQHF. The DNA of the CDR3 is TGTGCCAGCAGCTCCGGACAGAATCAGCCCCAGCATTTT.

The rearrangement joins TRBV6-1 to TRBJ2-3; TRBD1 aligns across 12 bases. The germline V gene has CDR1 MNHNS and CDR2 SASEGT. V lost 11 bases, J lost 4 bases, and 4 bases stayed unmatched. CDR3 length equals 13 residues. CDR3 sequence reads: CASGQGAADTQYF. CDR3 nucleotide sequence: TGTGCCTCGGGACAGGGGGCCGCAGATACGCAGTATTTT.

About this clone: A much larger clone lies a single base off, so this may be a read error. Other DNA sequences from this sample encode an identical CDR3 as well. V usage is TRBV5-1 and J usage is TRBJ2-5; D gene uncertain. Germline V CDR1 and CDR2: SGHRS, YFSETQ. The CDR3 runs to 11 residues. Trimming left V 7 bases short and J 0 bases short, with 4 bases between. DNA for the CDR3: TGCGCCAGCGGGAACCAAGAGACCCAGTACTTC. Its protein product is CASGNQETQYF.

The CDR3 sequence is CASSPGTSGTYEQYF. CDR3 in DNA: TGTGCCAGCAGCCCCGGGACTAGCGGGACCTACGAGCAGTACTTC. The J gene is TRBJ2-7, the V gene TRBV5-4, with 13 bases matching TRBD2. The CDR3 runs to 15 residues. CDR1 is SGHNT, CDR2 YYREEE, per germline (reference sequence). Trimming cost V 4 bases and J 2 bases; bases outside gene matches: 3.

This chain joins TRBV4-1 and TRBJ2-7; 9 bases are shared with TRBD1. The CDR3 contains 16 residues. The junction had 9 bases not matched to a gene; V was cut back by 3 bases and J by 3 bases. The germline V gene encodes CDR1 MGHRA and CDR2 YSYEKL. CDR3 region: CASSHYTQGASYEQYF. The CDR3 DNA is TGCGCCAGCAGCCATTACACACAGGGGGCAAGCTACGAGCAGTACTTC.

The chain employs TRBV2 and TRBJ2-1; D unresolved. Germline V gene lookup returns CDR1 SNHLY and CDR2 FYNNEI. CDR3 length equals 14 residues. V lost 7 bases, J lost 3 bases, and 13 bases lay in between. The CDR3 is CASISESRYNEQFF. For the CDR3, the DNA is TGTGCCAGCATATCGGAGAGCCGCTACAATGAGCAGTTCTTC.